This T cell receptor beta chain was recovered during a study of shared clonotypes between healthy human individuals. Study overall: Each donor's CD8 memory used one plate, CD8 naive two, each CD4 subset three.

The naive CD8 subset, CD45RO-negative cells positively selected for CCR7, excluded terminally differentiated effector memory CD45RA+ cells. Donors included only healthy HIV-negative adults lacking recent acute infections or vaccinations. There are a few counts of this clone. Its matching antigen is unknown. V dropped 4 bases and J dropped 8 bases, with 8 bases sitting between them. From germline, CDR1 is PRHDT and CDR2 FYEKMQ (reference sequence). The CDR3 contains 11 residues. The study's findings and limits: Naive subsets generally exceeded memory subsets in estimated richness.

The assay was immunoSEQ multiplex PCR, and TCRdb's table has in-frame clones only and misses some. The table has about 2.2 million clones, roughly 91% seen once. This TCR came from a young man in good health. Some clones in this sample may be carry-over from other donors' samples. This chain links TRBV13 with TRBJ1-1, with D tentatively TRBD1 (6 bases). What was sequenced was naive CD8+ T cells from PBMCs. For the CDR3, the DNA is TGTGCCAGCAGCTCAACAGGGGAAGCTTTCTTT. Its translation is CASSSTGEAFF.